Following are 23 T cell receptor beta chains from one sample sequenced in a study of blood T cell repertoires in COVID-19. TCRdb's table, derived via immunoSEQ multiplex PCR, lists solely in-frame clones and lacks some. The sample gives 80,000 or so clones, roughly 90% of which show up once; over 15% is in the top ten. The sequenced sample consisted of peripheral blood. Receptor source: a human donor in a cohort sampled during active COVID-19.

The chain carries TRBV5-1 and TRBJ2-2; the match to TRBD1 covers 11 bases. The CDR3 runs 16 residues. Germline-derived CDR1 and CDR2 are SGHRS and YFSETQ. J was trimmed by 4 bases and V by 4 bases; bases with no gene match: 6. The CDR3 DNA sequence: TGCGCCAGCAGCGGACAGGGGGCAAGTGGCACCGGGGAGCTGTTTTTT. It is translated as CASSGQGASGTGELFF.

This chain joins TRBV5-1 and TRBJ2-7; 11 bases fit TRBD2. Trimming cost V 1 base and J 3 bases; bases outside gene matches: 9. The germline gives CDR1 SGHRS, CDR2 YFSETQ. There are 17 residues in the CDR3. CDR3: CASSLLAGGPGDYEQYF. CDR3 bases: TGCGCCAGCAGCTTGCTAGCGGGAGGCCCTGGTGACTACGAGCAGTACTTC.

The chain combines TRBV5-4 with TRBJ1-1; possible D gene TRBD1, 5 bases. The CDR3 loop spans 15 amino acids. Germline CDR1 and CDR2: SGHNT and YYREEE (reference sequence). Trimming cost V 4 bases and J 0 bases, with 13 bases left between them. For the CDR3, the DNA is TGTGCCAGCAGCCCCGGGACTCAGTTGAACACTGAAGCTTTCTTT. It specifies CASSPGTQLNTEAFF.

This rearrangement joins TRBV12-3 or TRBV12-4 to TRBJ1-3; D call uncertain. This CDR3 has 12 amino acids. The V gene lost 6 bases and the J gene lost 4 bases, with 7 bases spanning the gap. The DNA for the CDR3 is TGTGCCAGCAGCCCCCCGGGAAACACCATATATTTT. This gives the protein CASSPPGNTIYF.

The chain couples TRBV28 to TRBJ1-1; D may be TRBD1 (5 bases). CDR3 length: 14 residues. The V end was cut by 5 bases, the J end by 7 bases, with 17 bases between. CDR1 is MDHEN and CDR2 is SYDVKM in the germline V gene. This chain's CDR3 is CASSGIARALEAFF. CDR3 nucleotides: TGTGCCAGCAGTGGGATCGCCAGGGCCCTTGAAGCTTTCTTT.

Ten or more counts support this clone. V usage is TRBV6-5 and J usage is TRBJ1-3; 9 nucleotides agree with TRBD1. CDR1 is MNHEY and CDR2 is SVGAGI in the germline V gene. The V gene end was trimmed by 4 bases and the J gene end by 7 bases; junction bases not matched to a gene: 8. The CDR3 runs 15 residues. The CDR3 spells CASSSSDRGGNTIYF. The CDR3 DNA reads TGTGCCAGCAGTTCATCGGACAGGGGAGGTAACACCATATATTTT.

CDR3 DNA sequence: TGCGCCAGCAGCCAATCCCCATACACCGGGGAGCTGTTTTTT. Encoded protein: CASSQSPYTGELFF. This chain joins TRBV4-1 and TRBJ2-2; no clear D gene. This CDR3 region has 14 residues. The V end lost 2 bases, the J end lost 3 bases, and 7 bases lay between the germline ends. From germline, CDR1 is MGHRA and CDR2 YSYEKL.

This clone has just one count. The V gene is TRBV20-1, the J gene TRBJ2-7; no firm D call. The germline V gene encodes CDR1 DFQATT and CDR2 SNEGSKA (reference sequence). Trimming cost V 3 bases and J 3 bases, with 12 bases left between them. This CDR3 has 13 amino acids. The CDR3: CSASGRRIYEQYF. The DNA of the CDR3 is TGCAGTGCTAGTGGTCGGCGGATCTACGAGCAGTACTTC.

The chain uses TRBV6-5 and TRBJ1-1; D is unclear. CDR1 is MNHEY and CDR2 is SVGAGI in the germline V gene. Trimming cost V 6 bases and J 10 bases, with 12 bases left between them. CDR3 size: 11 residues. The CDR3 loop is CASSPGIGAFF. CDR3 nucleotides: TGTGCCAGCAGCCCCGGGATAGGAGCTTTCTTT.

This clone showed up just once. The chain uses TRBV21-1 and TRBJ2-7; the table calls TRBD2, which could not be checked here. TRBV21-1 is noted as a pseudogene. This CDR3 comprises 19 residues. The CDR3 region has the DNA TGTGCCAGCAGCACCTCCCCGGGACTAGCGGGTAGGGGGGCTCACGAGCAGTACTTC. As protein: CASSTSPGLAGRGAHEQYF.

J is TRBJ2-1 and V is TRBV3-1 (or the pseudogene TRBV3-2); 9 nucleotides match TRBD2. Germline assignment: CDR1 LGHDT and CDR2 YNNKEL (reference sequence). CDR3 size: 17 residues. With 4 bases clipped from V and 7 bases from J, the junction kept 14 bases outside the gene matches. This chain's CDR3 is CASSPRILAGGLNEQFF. CDR3 DNA sequence: TGTGCCAGCAGCCCCAGAATTTTGGCGGGAGGGTTAAATGAGCAGTTCTTC.

This chain's CDR3 is CASSLDAVTTDTQYF. The CDR3 bases are TGTGCCAGCAGCTTAGATGCGGTCACCACAGATACGCAGTATTTT. The chain is built from TRBV7-2 and TRBJ2-3; D gene ambiguous. Per the germline V gene, CDR1 is SGHTA and CDR2 is FQGNSA. V lost 1 base, J lost 2 bases, and 10 bases lay in between. The CDR3 totals 15 residues.

The gene calls are TRBV30 and TRBJ1-2, with D maybe TRBD1 (5 bases). CDR3 length: 16 residues. Germline V CDR1 and CDR2: GTSNPN, SVGIG (reference sequence). Between the trimmed V and J ends, which lost 4 bases and 2 bases, there was a span of 20 bases. The CDR3 loop is CAWTQGTVGLNYGYTF. In DNA, the CDR3 is TGTGCCTGGACCCAGGGCACTGTAGGATTGAACTATGGCTACACCTTC.

The gene calls are TRBV6-2 or TRBV6-3 and TRBJ2-3, with 8 bases fitting TRBD2. The CDR3 covers 16 residues. V dropped 1 base and J dropped 0; count of bases not matched to a gene: 3. Germline V gene sequence: CDR1 MNHEY, CDR2 SVGEGT. The CDR3 sequence: CASSYLAGPSTDTQYF. CDR3 nucleotides: TGTGCCAGCAGTTACTTAGCGGGGCCTAGCACAGATACGCAGTATTTT.

This chain joins TRBV4-1 and TRBJ2-7; D call uncertain. CDR1 and CDR2 (germline): MGHRA, YSYEKL. CDR3 length equals 14 residues. The germline V and J ends were trimmed by 0 bases and 1 base, with 7 bases remaining between them. CDR3 in amino acids: CASSQDYGSYEQYF. CDR3 in DNA: TGCGCCAGCAGCCAAGACTACGGTTCCTACGAGCAGTACTTC.

The chain employs TRBV9 and TRBJ2-7; tentatively, D is TRBD1 (5 bases). The V and J ends lost 1 base and 6 bases respectively, with 8 bases between them. In germline, CDR1 is SGDLS, CDR2 YYNGEE. This CDR3 contains 12 residues. The CDR3 sequence is CASSVRGGEQYF. The CDR3 DNA sequence: TGTGCCAGCAGCGTAAGGGGCGGCGAGCAGTACTTC.

The V call is TRBV15, the J call TRBJ1-6; D is possibly TRBD1 (6 bases). This CDR3 is built from 13 residues. Germline V gene lookup returns CDR1 LNHNV and CDR2 YYDKDF (reference sequence). V lost 5 bases and J 7 bases, leaving 9 bases between the germline ends. The CDR3 reads CATSGGWNSPLHF. For the CDR3, the DNA is TGTGCCACCAGCGGGGGCTGGAATTCACCCCTCCACTTT.

The V gene is TRBV7-2, the J gene TRBJ2-7, with 11 bases fitting TRBD1. CDR3 length: 14 residues. Germline V gene data show CDR1 as SGHTA and CDR2 as FQGNSA. The J segment lost 5 bases and the V segment lost 5 bases, leaving 5 bases of the junction unmatched. Here the CDR3 reads CASSPDRGRHEQYF. CDR3 bases: TGTGCCAGCAGCCCGGACAGGGGGCGTCACGAGCAGTACTTC.

V and J are TRBV29-1 and TRBJ2-2, with D possibly matching TRBD2 (6 bases). Germline V lookup: CDR1 SQVTM, CDR2 ANQGSEA. Trimming removed 5 bases from V and 7 bases from J, with 23 bases in between. The CDR3 has 16 residues. This CDR3 reads CSVSKGTVSGVGELFF. CDR3 bases: TGCAGCGTTAGTAAGGGAACCGTCTCGGGAGTCGGGGAGCTGTTTTTT.

This rearrangement joins TRBV19 to TRBJ1-4; D unclear. In germline, CDR1 is LNHDA, CDR2 SQIVND (reference sequence). CDR3 size: 14 residues. Trimming removed 6 bases from V and 8 bases from J, with 16 bases in between. This CDR3 reads CASSPDTGEEKLFF. The CDR3 DNA sequence: TGTGCCAGTAGCCCAGACACTGGTGAGGAAAAACTGTTTTTT.

Only one count was recorded for this clone. This chain connects TRBV15 to TRBJ2-5; D gene ambiguous. This CDR3 region has 14 residues. The germline CDR1 and CDR2 sequences are LNHNV and YYDKDF (reference sequence). V was shortened by 1 base and J by 5 bases, with 11 bases between the two germline ends. CDR3 nucleotide sequence: TGTGCCACCAGCAGAGGTACGGGTCCGGAGACCCAGTACTTC. Its protein is CATSRGTGPETQYF. The whole variable domain, remainder taken from reference TRBV15 and TRBJ2-5, is DAMVIQNPRYQVTQFGKPVTLSCSQTLNHNVMYWYQQKSSQAPKLLFHYYDKDFNNEADTPDNFQSRRPNTSFCFLDIRSPGLGDTAMYLCATSRGTGPETQYFGPGTRLLVL.

The genes are TRBV5-4 and TRBJ1-1; maybe TRBD1 (6 bases). Trimming cost V 0 bases and J 11 bases, with 11 bases left between them. The length of the CDR3 is 12 residues. The germline CDR1 and CDR2 sequences are SGHNT and YYREEE (reference sequence). Here the CDR3 reads CASSLDTGRAFF. The CDR3 DNA reads TGTGCCAGCAGCTTGGATACAGGGCGGGCTTTCTTT.

This clone was seen only a few times. J is TRBJ2-1 and V is TRBV7-8, with 10 bases aligning to TRBD2. From germline, CDR1 is SGHVS and CDR2 FQNEAQ. V lost 5 bases and J lost 8; bases outside the gene matches: 6. This CDR3 is 14 amino acids long. As DNA, the CDR3 is TGTGCCAGCAGCCTACGAGCGGGGGGGCATGAGCAGTTCTTC. Translated, it gives CASSLRAGGHEQFF.